Described below is a single TCR beta chain sequence and its context. The antigen is not known. Individuals who donated were healthy Caucasians from Russia aged roughly 6 to 90. This specimen comes from a study of blood T cells in healthy people across ages. The second PCR ran about 6 to 11 cycles with a sample-barcoded 5' primer and J-beta primers. TCRdb reprocessed the 5' RACE reads with MiXCR, giving one entry per CDR3 protein. The sample includes about 1,400,000 distinct CDR3 sequences, 59% of them seen just once. Whole-study results and caveats: Versus aged donors, long-lived donors had higher diversity and more naive CD4+ cells.

Trimming took off 8 bases at V and 0 bases at J, with 15 bases between the two ends. Germline values: CDR1 MNHEY, CDR2 SMNVEV (reference sequence). The CDR3 runs to 15 residues. V and J are TRBV27 and TRBJ2-3; the D is unclear. This clonotype originated in a man younger than 35 in good health. Sequenced sample: blood. As DNA, the CDR3 is TGTGCCAGCTCGCGGTTGTTGAGTAGCACAGATACGCAGTATTTT. This encodes CASSRLLSSTDTQYF.